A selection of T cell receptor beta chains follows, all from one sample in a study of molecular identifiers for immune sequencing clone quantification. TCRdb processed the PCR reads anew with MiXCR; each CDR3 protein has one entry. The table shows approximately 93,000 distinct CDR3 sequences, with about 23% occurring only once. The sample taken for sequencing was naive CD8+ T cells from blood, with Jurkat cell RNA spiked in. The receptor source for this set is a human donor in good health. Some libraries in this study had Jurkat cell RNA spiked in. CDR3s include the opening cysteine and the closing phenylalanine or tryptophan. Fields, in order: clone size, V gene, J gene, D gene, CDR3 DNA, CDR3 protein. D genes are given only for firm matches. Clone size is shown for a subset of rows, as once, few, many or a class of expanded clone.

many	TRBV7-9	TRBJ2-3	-	TGTGCCAGCAGCTCGGCCGGTGGCTCTCCCCCCCTTAGCACAGATACGCAGTATTTT	CASSSAGGSPPLSTDTQYF
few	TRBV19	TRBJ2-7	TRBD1	TGTGCCAGTAGTATAGGGGACAGCTCCTACGAGCAGTACTTC	CASSIGDSSYEQYF
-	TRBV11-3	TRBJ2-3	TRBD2	TGTGCCAGCAGCACCGGGACTAGCGGGAGCACAGATACGCAGTATTTT	CASSTGTSGSTDTQYF
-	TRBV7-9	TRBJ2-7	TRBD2	TGTGCCAGCAGCCCGGCGGGCCCAGGACTAGAAAGCCACGAGCAGTACTTC	CASSPAGPGLESHEQYF
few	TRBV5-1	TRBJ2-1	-	TGCGCCAGCAGCATGCAATACAGCGATTCCTACAATGAGCAGTTCTTC	CASSMQYSDSYNEQFF
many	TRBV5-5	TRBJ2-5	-	TGTGCCAGCAGCTTGGCGGTCGAAGCAGGGAAGACGGGAGAGACCCAGTACTTC	CASSLAVEAGKTGETQYF
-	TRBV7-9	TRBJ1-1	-	TGTGCCAGCAGCTTACCCAGGGCGAACACTGAAGCTTTCTTT	CASSLPRANTEAFF
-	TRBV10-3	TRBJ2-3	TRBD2	TGTGCCATCAGTGGGGCGGGAGGGCGCGGAGATACGCAGTATTTT	CAISGAGGRGDTQYF
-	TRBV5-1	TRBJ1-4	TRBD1	TGCGCCAGCAGAGGGGGCAACGTAGAAAAACTGTTTTTT	CASRGGNVEKLFF
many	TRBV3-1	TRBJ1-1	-	TGTGCCAGCAGTGGGGGGTGGACTGAAGCTTTCTTT	CASSGGWTEAFF
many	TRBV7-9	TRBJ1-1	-	TGTGCCAGCAGCAAACTGACAGAGTACACTGAAGCTTTCTTT	CASSKLTEYTEAFF
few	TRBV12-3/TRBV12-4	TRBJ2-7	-	TGTGCCAGCAGTACAGGGAGGGCTTCCTACGAGCAGTACTTC	CASSTGRASYEQYF
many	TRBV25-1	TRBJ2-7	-	TGTGCCAGCACCGGGATGAGCTCCTACGAGCAGTACTTC	CASTGMSSYEQYF
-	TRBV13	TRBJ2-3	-	TGTGCCAGCAGCTTAGCTAGGGGTGGAACAGATACGCAGTATTTT	CASSLARGGTDTQYF
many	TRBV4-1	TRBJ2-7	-	TGCGCCAGTAAACTAAGGGGCACAGGGCACTACGAGCAGTACTTC	CASKLRGTGHYEQYF
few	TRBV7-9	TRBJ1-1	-	TGTGCCCCCGAACCCGAAAGAGGATGGGACACTGAAGCTTTCTTT	CAPEPERGWDTEAFF
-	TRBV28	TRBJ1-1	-	TGTGCCAGCAGTCCTCCCGCAAGGTCGAACACTGAAGCTTTCTTT	CASSPPARSNTEAFF
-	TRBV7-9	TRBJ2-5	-	TGTGCCAGCCGCCTAACAACTAGCCGGCTGGAGCCCCAATACTTC	CASRLTTSRLEPQYF
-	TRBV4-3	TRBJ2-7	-	TGCGCCAGCAGCCAATTTATTTCCTACGAGCAGTACTTC	CASSQFISYEQYF
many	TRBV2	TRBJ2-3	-	TGTGCCAGCAGTCGAATCCCGGGACCGCGGGATACGCAGTATTTT	CASSRIPGPRDTQYF
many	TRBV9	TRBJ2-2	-	TGTGCCAGCAGCCCAGGAGCCGGGGAGCTGTTTTTT	CASSPGAGELFF
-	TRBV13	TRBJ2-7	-	TGTGCCAGCAGCTTAGGCATGGCAGGGGTGTTCCACGAGCAGTACTTC	CASSLGMAGVFHEQYF
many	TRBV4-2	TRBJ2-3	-	TGTGCCAGCAGCCAAGTCGGGGGACCCACAGATACGCAGTATTTT	CASSQVGGPTDTQYF
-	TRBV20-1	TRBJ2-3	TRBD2	TGCAGTGCTACCCCCGGGACTAGCGGATACACCAGCACAGATACGCAGTATTTT	CSATPGTSGYTSTDTQYF
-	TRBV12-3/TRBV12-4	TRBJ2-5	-	TGTGCCAGCAGTCAACAGGGTCCCCCAGAGACCCAGTACTTC	CASSQQGPPETQYF
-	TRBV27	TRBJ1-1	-	TGTGCCAGCAGATCCCTCAGGGGAGACCCGAACACTGAAGCTTTCTTT	CASRSLRGDPNTEAFF
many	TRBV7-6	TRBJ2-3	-	TGTGCCAGCAGCTCTCTCACAGATACGCAGTATTTT	CASSSLTDTQYF
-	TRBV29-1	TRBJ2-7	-	TGCAGCGTACAACTGAACTACGAGCAGTACTTC	CSVQLNYEQYF
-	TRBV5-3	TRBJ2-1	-	TGTGCCAGCGGCCTCGGTGGTGAGCAGTTCTTC	CASGLGGEQFF
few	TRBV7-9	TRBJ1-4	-	TGTGCCATCGGAGGACAGAGTAATGAAAAACTGTTTTTT	CAIGGQSNEKLFF
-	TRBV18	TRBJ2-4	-	TGTGCCAGCTCACCACCAGGGCAGACCAAAAACATCCAGTACTTC	CASSPPGQTKNIQYF
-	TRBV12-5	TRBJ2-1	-	TGTGCTAGTGGTTATCACGGCAATGAGCAGTTCTTC	CASGYHGNEQFF
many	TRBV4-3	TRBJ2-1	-	TGCGCCAGCAGCCAAGCCGTTCTTAGCGGTGAGCAGTTCTTC	CASSQAVLSGEQFF
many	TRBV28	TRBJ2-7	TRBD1	TGTGCCAGCAGCTATAGGACAGGGCAATACGAGCAGTACTTC	CASSYRTGQYEQYF
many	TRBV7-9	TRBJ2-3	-	TGTGCCAGCAGCGCCCTCGGGGGGCCGGTGGATACGCAGTATTTT	CASSALGGPVDTQYF
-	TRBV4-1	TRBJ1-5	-	TGCGCCAGCAGCCAAGGGGAGGGAGGATCTCAGCCCCAGCATTTT	CASSQGEGGSQPQHF
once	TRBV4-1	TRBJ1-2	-	TGCGCCAGCAGCCAGGAGAGCACCCTGCCGGGTGGCTACACCTTC	CASSQESTLPGGYTF
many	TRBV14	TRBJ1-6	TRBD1	TGTGCCAGCAGCCACAAGACAGGGCAGAATTCACCCCTCCACTTT	CASSHKTGQNSPLHF
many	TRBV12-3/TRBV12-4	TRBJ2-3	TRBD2	TGTGCCAGCAAAACTAGCGGGTTGAAAGATACGCAGTATTTT	CASKTSGLKDTQYF
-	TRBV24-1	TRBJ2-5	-	TGTGCCACCAGTTTAACCGGGACAGCGGGGGAGACCCAGTACTTC	CATSLTGTAGETQYF
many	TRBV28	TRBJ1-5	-	TGTGCCAGCGACACAGGGCCGCCCCAGCATTTT	CASDTGPPQHF
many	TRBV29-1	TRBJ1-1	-	TGCAGCGGGTGGGACGGTCGAGCTTTCTTT	CSGWDGRAFF
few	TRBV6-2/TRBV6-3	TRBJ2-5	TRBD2	TGTGCCAGCAGTTACATGGCGGGAGAAGGGGAGACCCAGTACTTC	CASSYMAGEGETQYF
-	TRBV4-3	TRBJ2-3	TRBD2	TGCGCCAGCAGCCAAGATGTTATGCTAGCGGGATCGGCAGATACGCAGTATTTT	CASSQDVMLAGSADTQYF
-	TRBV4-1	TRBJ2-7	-	TGCGCCAGCAGCACACAACAGGGATACGAGCAGTACTTC	CASSTQQGYEQYF
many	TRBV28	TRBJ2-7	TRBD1	TGTGCCAGCAGTTGGGACTCGGGACAGGGTGGCTACGAGCAGTACTTC	CASSWDSGQGGYEQYF
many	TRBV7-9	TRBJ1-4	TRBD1	TGTGCCAGCAGCCTGGACAGGGCAGGAGACTACGGTGAAAAACTGTTTTTT	CASSLDRAGDYGEKLFF
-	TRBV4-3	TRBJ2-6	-	TGCGCCAGCAGCCAAGAGCCCATGTTGGGGGGAAGCTCTGGGGCCTACGTCCTGACTTTC	CASSQEPMLGGSSGAYVLTF
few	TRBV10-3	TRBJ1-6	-	TGTGCCATCAGTGAGGGGGTTGGGAATTCACCCCTCCACTTT	CAISEGVGNSPLHF
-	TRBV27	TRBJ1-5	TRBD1	TGTGCCAGTGCAGGGGGTCATAGCAATCAGCCCCAGCATTTT	CASAGGHSNQPQHF
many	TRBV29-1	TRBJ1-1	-	TGCAGCGTGGATTCAGGGTCAGAAGCTTTCTTT	CSVDSGSEAFF
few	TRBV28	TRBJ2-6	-	TGTGCCAGCAGTTTAGGGAGTTCTGGGGCCAACGTCCTGACTTTC	CASSLGSSGANVLTF